The 6 T cell receptor beta chains below were found in one sample sequenced in a study of blood T cells in healthy people across ages. Next came a second PCR, run for about 7 to 12 cycles, which used a sample-barcoded 5' primer along with a J-beta primer mix. TCRdb ran MiXCR on the 5' RACE reads and lists one entry per CDR3 protein. Among approximately 900,000 distinct CDR3 sequences, 45% to 50% were seen once, and the ten largest hold about an eighth. Sequenced: blood. The receptor source for this set is a man aged 25 to 40 in good health.

This clonotype was seen only a few times. The rearrangement uses TRBV12-3 or TRBV12-4 and TRBJ2-1, with 8 bases aligning to TRBD2. The CDR3 contains 15 residues. V shed 7 bases, J shed 4 bases, and the junction held 9 bases outside the gene matches. This chain's CDR3 is CASTTGTSQYNEQFF. The CDR3 bases are TGTGCCAGCACCACCGGGACTAGTCAATACAATGAGCAGTTCTTC.

This clonotype was counted between two and nine times. This chain uses TRBV7-9 with TRBJ1-1; D is unresolved. This CDR3 has 12 residues. The V end lost 3 bases, the J end lost 6 bases, and 8 bases lay between the germline ends. The germline gives CDR1 SEHNR, CDR2 FQNEAQ (reference sequence). The CDR3 DNA reads as TGTGCCAGCAGCTTTACTGGGGCTGAAGCTTTCTTT. Protein: CASSFTGAEAFF.

V is TRBV5-1 and J is TRBJ1-2, with 10 bases that match TRBD1. CDR3 length: 16 amino acids. V shed 4 bases, J shed 5 bases, and the junction held 11 bases outside the gene matches. In germline, CDR1 is SGHRS, CDR2 YFSETQ. The CDR3 coding sequence is TGCGCCAGCAGCCTCGCGACAGGGGGCGCATTTTATGGCTACACCTTC. Amino acids: CASSLATGGAFYGYTF. The variable domain in full, completed from reference TRBV5-1 and TRBJ1-2, reads KAGVTQTPRYLIKTRGQQVTLSCSPISGHRSVSWYQQTPGQGLQFLFEYFSETQRNKGNFPGRFSGRQFSNSRSEMNVSTLELGDSALYLCASSLATGGAFYGYTFGSGTRLTVV.

The chain uses TRBV19 and TRBJ1-5; 9 bases are a match to TRBD1. CDR1 and CDR2 (germline): LNHDA, SQIVND (reference sequence). The V gene end was trimmed by 5 bases and the J gene end by 7 bases; junction bases not matched to a gene: 3. This CDR3 contains 13 residues. DNA of the CDR3: TGTGCCAGTAGTCAACAGGGGGCACAGCCCCAGCATTTT. Translating it yields CASSQQGAQPQHF.

The chain links TRBV20-1 to TRBJ2-5; D is uncertain. The CDR3 totals 14 residues. Trimming took 3 bases from V and 1 from J, leaving 12 bases between them. Germline CDR1 DFQATT, CDR2 SNEGSKA (reference sequence). This CDR3 reads CSAREHETQETQYF. The CDR3, as DNA: TGCAGTGCTAGGGAACACGAAACCCAAGAGACCCAGTACTTC.

V is TRBV5-1 and J is TRBJ2-3; TRBD1 aligns across 11 bases. The CDR3 totals 16 residues. Germline V CDR1 and CDR2: SGHRS, YFSETQ. J gave up 4 bases and V 4 bases, and 8 bases lay outside the gene matches. The CDR3 protein is CASSRGQGVPPDTQYF. The CDR3 DNA is TGCGCCAGCAGCCGGGGACAGGGGGTTCCCCCAGATACGCAGTATTTT.